The next 10 T cell receptor beta chains were all read from a single sample in a study of T cell responses to AZD1222 COVID-19 vaccine. Libraries were prepared by immunoSEQ multiplex PCR; TCRdb keeps only in-frame clonotypes and omits some of them. The sample contains roughly 160,000 clones, about 89% of which appear only once. The sequencing here drew on peripheral blood, taken on day 0 of AZD1222 vaccination. Receptors were obtained from an adult in good health.

Concerning this clone: This sample also contains other DNA sequences that code for the same CDR3. The V call is TRBV6-5, the J call TRBJ1-2; possibly TRBD1 for D (5 bases). The V gene's germline CDR1 is MNHEY and CDR2 SVGAGI. V was shortened by 2 bases and J by 3 bases, with 10 bases between the two germline ends. There are 14 residues in the CDR3. CDR3 residues: CASSYRGLDYGYTF. CDR3 bases: TGTGCCAGCAGTTACCGGGGACTGGACTATGGCTACACCTTC.

The rearrangement uses TRBV5-4 and TRBJ2-1; TRBD2 aligns across 11 bases. The CDR3 runs to 16 residues. Germline V lookup: CDR1 SGHNT, CDR2 YYREEE (reference sequence). V gave up 4 bases and J gave up 0 bases; unmatched junction bases: 3. In DNA form, the CDR3 reads TGTGCCAGCAGCACGGGACTAGCGGACTCCTACAATGAGCAGTTCTTC. It yields the protein CASSTGLADSYNEQFF.

The V gene is TRBV7-2, the J gene TRBJ1-3, with no clear D. This CDR3 has 13 residues. V shed 2 bases and J shed 4 bases, with 6 bases lying between them. Germline V gives CDR1 SGHTA, CDR2 FQGNSA. This CDR3 is CASSLSAGNTIYF. Here the CDR3 DNA reads TGTGCCAGCAGCTTATCTGCGGGAAACACCATATATTTT.

The chain employs TRBV10-1 and TRBJ2-3; D might be TRBD1 (6 bases). The length of the CDR3 is 14 residues. V lost 5 bases and J lost 5, with 14 bases in between. CDR1 is WNHNN, CDR2 SYGVQD, per germline (reference sequence). The CDR3 loop reads CASSLTGSEDTQYF. CDR3 DNA sequence: TGCGCCAGCAGTTTGACAGGATCTGAAGATACGCAGTATTTT.

V gene TRBV11-2 combines with J gene TRBJ2-3, with D possibly being TRBD2 (7 bases). Germline CDR1 reads SGHAT; CDR2 reads FQNNGV. Trimming pared 3 bases from V and 1 base from J, leaving 14 bases between. The CDR3 totals 16 residues. CDR3 sequence reads: CASSFIQGRGTDTQYF. In nucleotides, the CDR3 is TGTGCCAGCAGCTTCATTCAGGGGAGGGGCACAGATACGCAGTATTTT.

The V call is TRBV9, the J call TRBJ1-2; 9 positions match TRBD1. V trimming: 3 bases; J trimming: 10 bases; junction bases outside the gene matches: 4. Germline V gene lookup returns CDR1 SGDLS and CDR2 YYNGEE. This CDR3 spans 12 amino acids. CDR3 sequence (DNA): TGTGCCAGCAGCGCCGGGACAGGGTCCTACACCTTC. Translated, it gives CASSAGTGSYTF.

The chain links TRBV28 to TRBJ1-4; 9 positions match TRBD1. The trim removed 4 bases at V and 7 bases at J, leaving 13 bases unmatched. The CDR3 length is 17 residues. The germline V gene has CDR1 MDHEN and CDR2 SYDVKM. The CDR3 here is CASSSPAQTGGGEKLFF. The CDR3 DNA sequence: TGTGCCAGCAGTTCCCCGGCCCAGACAGGGGGTGGTGAAAAACTGTTTTTT. Together with reference TRBV28 and TRBJ1-4, the CDR3 gives the full variable domain: DVKVTQSSRYLVKRTGEKVFLECVQDMDHENMFWYRQDPGLGLRLIYFSYDVKMKEKGDIPEGYSVSREKKERFSLILESASTNQTSMYLCASSSPAQTGGGEKLFFGSGTQLSVL.

This clone was seen once. Its ends do not fully match the called genes, so a read error is possible. The chain combines TRBV7-7 with TRBJ2-3, with 8 bases that match TRBD1. The V gene's germline CDR1 is SSHAT and CDR2 FNYEAQ (reference sequence). This CDR3 has 16 residues. The CDR3 region has the DNA TGTGCTAGCAGCCTCCCGACAGGGGTTGAGGGAGATACGCAGTATTTT. This translates into CASSLPTGVEGDTQYF.

The V and J genes are TRBV30 and TRBJ1-6; D remains ambiguous. Germline V gene lookup returns CDR1 GTSNPN and CDR2 SVGIG (reference sequence). The CDR3 covers 14 residues. V gave up 0 bases and J gave up 4 bases, with 7 bases separating them. The CDR3 DNA sequence: TGTGCCTGGAGTGTACCGGGATATAATTCACCCCTCCACTTT. It codes for CAWSVPGYNSPLHF.

The chain has TRBV10-3 and TRBJ2-2; 9 bases fit TRBD2. V lost 4 bases to trimming and J lost 3 bases; unmatched junction nucleotides: 0. Germline V lookup: CDR1 ENHRY, CDR2 SYGVKD. The CDR3 loop spans 14 amino acids. CDR3 sequence (DNA): TGTGCCATCAGTGCTAGCGGGGACACCGGGGAGCTGTTTTTT. It translates to CAISASGDTGELFF.